This TCR beta chain comes out of a study of T cell changes during pregnancy in multiple sclerosis. Profiled with immunoSEQ multiplex PCR; TCRdb holds only in-frame clones, not every one. The sample yields 40,000 to 50,000 clones, roughly 92% seen once. This CDR3 is 16 amino acids long. Germline V lookup: CDR1 SNHLY, CDR2 FYNNEI. With V trimmed by 6 bases and J by 5 bases, 15 bases remained unmatched. The chain links TRBV2 to TRBJ2-7; 8 bases fit TRBD2. The sequence was collected from a female donor in good health, enrolled as a control in a pregnancy study. The starting material was CD4+ T cells from peripheral blood mononuclear cells, obtained in the second trimester of pregnancy. The CDR3 region is CASSGGVGAGFNEQYF. The CDR3 nucleotides read TGTGCCAGCAGCGGGGGGGTAGGTGCAGGGTTCAACGAGCAGTACTTC.